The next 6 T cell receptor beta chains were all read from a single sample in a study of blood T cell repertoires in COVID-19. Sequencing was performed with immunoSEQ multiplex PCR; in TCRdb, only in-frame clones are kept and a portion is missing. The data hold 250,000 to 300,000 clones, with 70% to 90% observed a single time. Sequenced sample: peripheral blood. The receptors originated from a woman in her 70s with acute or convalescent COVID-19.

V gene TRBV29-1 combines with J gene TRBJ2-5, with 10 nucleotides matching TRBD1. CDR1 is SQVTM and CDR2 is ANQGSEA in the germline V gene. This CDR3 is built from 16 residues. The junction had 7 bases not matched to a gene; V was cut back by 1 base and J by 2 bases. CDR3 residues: CSVEGQPGQGQETQYF. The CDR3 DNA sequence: TGCAGCGTTGAAGGTCAACCGGGACAGGGGCAAGAGACCCAGTACTTC.

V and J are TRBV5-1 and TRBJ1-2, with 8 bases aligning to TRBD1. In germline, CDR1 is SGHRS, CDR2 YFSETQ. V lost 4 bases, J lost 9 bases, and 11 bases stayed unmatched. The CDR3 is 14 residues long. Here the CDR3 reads CASSPLRTGSSYTF. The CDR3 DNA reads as TGCGCCAGCAGCCCACTACGGACAGGGAGTAGCTACACCTTC.

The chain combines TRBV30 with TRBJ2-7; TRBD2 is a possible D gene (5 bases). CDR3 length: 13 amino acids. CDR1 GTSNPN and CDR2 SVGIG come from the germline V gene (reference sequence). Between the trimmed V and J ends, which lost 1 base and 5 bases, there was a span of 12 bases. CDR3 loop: CAWSESGENEQYF. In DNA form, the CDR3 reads TGTGCCTGGAGTGAGTCTGGGGAGAACGAGCAGTACTTC.

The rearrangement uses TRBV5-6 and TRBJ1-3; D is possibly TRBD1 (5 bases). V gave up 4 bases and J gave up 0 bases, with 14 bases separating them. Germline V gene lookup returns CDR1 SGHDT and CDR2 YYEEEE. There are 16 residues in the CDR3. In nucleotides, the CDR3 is TGTGCCAGCAGCATTCATCGACAGCACTCTGGAAACACCATATATTTT. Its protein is CASSIHRQHSGNTIYF.

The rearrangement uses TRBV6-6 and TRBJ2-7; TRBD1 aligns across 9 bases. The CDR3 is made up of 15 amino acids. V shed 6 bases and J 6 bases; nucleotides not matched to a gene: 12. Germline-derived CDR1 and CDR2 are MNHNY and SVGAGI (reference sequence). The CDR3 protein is CASSLPPGQGVEQYF. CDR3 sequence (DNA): TGTGCCAGCAGCCTACCTCCGGGACAGGGAGTCGAGCAGTACTTC.

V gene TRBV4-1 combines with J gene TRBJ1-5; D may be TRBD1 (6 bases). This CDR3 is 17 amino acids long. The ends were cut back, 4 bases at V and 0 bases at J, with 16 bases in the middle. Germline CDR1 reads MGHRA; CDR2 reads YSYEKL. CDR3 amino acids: CASSPGGRGYSNQPQHF. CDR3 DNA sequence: TGCGCCAGCAGCCCCGGGGGGAGGGGGTATAGCAATCAGCCCCAGCATTTT.